A selection of T cell receptor beta chains follows, all from one sample in a study of blood T cell repertoires in COVID-19. Generated by immunoSEQ multiplex PCR, the TCRdb table keeps only in-frame clones and is missing some. There are about 130,000 clones in the sample; approximately 85% occur only once, and under 3.5% lies in the top ten. Specimen: peripheral blood. These receptors were taken from a woman older than 75 with COVID-19, enrolled during active disease. Each CDR3 is given with its conserved first and last residue. A D gene is named only where the DNA matches it firmly. The size entry is marked missing in some rows and otherwise reads once, few, many or a size class.

>-|TRBV28|TRBJ2-3|TRBD2
CASSFVAGGPEDTQYF
TGTGCCAGCAGTTTTGTAGCGGGAGGGCCAGAAGATACGCAGTATTTT
>-|TRBV24-1|TRBJ2-1|TRBD2
CATSGVGEGRHNEQFF
TGTGCCACCAGTGGTGTGGGGGAGGGTCGCCACAATGAGCAGTTCTTC
>-|TRBV11-2|TRBJ2-7|TRBD1
CASSHSTGNEQYF
TGTGCCAGCAGCCATTCGACAGGGAACGAGCAGTACTTC
>-|TRBV28|TRBJ2-7|TRBD2
CASSGTSRYEQYF
TGTGCCAGTAGCGGGACTAGCAGGTACGAGCAGTACTTC
>-|TRBV6-6|TRBJ1-5|TRBD1
CASSRDRGKSNQPQHF
TGTGCCAGCAGTCGGGACAGGGGAAAAAGCAATCAGCCCCAGCATTTT
>once|TRBV19|TRBJ2-1|TRBD2
CASSRGGTLYNEQFF
TGTGCCAGTAGTCGGGGGGGGACCCTATACAATGAGCAGTTCTTC
>few|TRBV5-1|TRBJ2-1|TRBD2
CASRRLASDEQFF
TGCGCCAGCCGGCGACTAGCGAGCGATGAGCAGTTCTTC
>-|TRBV3-1/TRBV3-2|TRBJ1-5|-
CASSPSGSSNQPQHF
TGTGCCAGCAGCCCATCAGGGTCGAGCAATCAGCCCCAGCATTTT
>-|TRBV28|TRBJ1-1|TRBD1
CASRGQGDAEAFF
TGTGCCAGCAGGGGACAGGGGGACGCTGAAGCTTTCTTT
>-|TRBV6-5|TRBJ1-5|TRBD1
CASSSSQGAAVQPQHF
TGTGCCAGCAGTTCCAGCCAGGGGGCGGCGGTCCAGCCCCAGCATTTT
>-|TRBV4-1|TRBJ1-5|TRBD1
CASSQVQETGNFPAWGQPQHF
TGCGCCAGCAGCCAAGTTCAGGAGACAGGGAATTTCCCAGCGTGGGGTCAGCCCCAGCATTTT
>-|TRBV27|TRBJ1-6|TRBD1
CASTSGTGGNSPLHF
TGTGCCAGCACCTCCGGGACAGGTGGCAATTCACCCCTCCACTTT
>-|TRBV7-2|TRBJ2-2|-
CASSLYTGELFF
TGTGCCAGCAGTCTGTACACCGGGGAGCTGTTTTTT
>-|TRBV12-5|TRBJ2-1|-
CASGFGHNEQFF
TGTGCTAGTGGTTTTGGGCACAATGAGCAGTTCTTC
>-|TRBV2|TRBJ2-2|-
CASITGPITGELFF
TGTGCCAGCATTACAGGACCTATTACCGGGGAGCTGTTTTTT
>-|TRBV4-3|TRBJ2-2|TRBD2
CASSQEAPLAAANTGELFF
TGCGCCAGCAGCCAAGAAGCCCCCCTAGCGGCGGCGAACACCGGGGAGCTGTTTTTT
>-|TRBV7-9|TRBJ2-5|-
CASSSTVQETQYF
TGTGCCAGCAGCTCGACAGTCCAAGAGACCCAGTACTTC
>-|TRBV27|TRBJ2-5|-
CASSLRGRQETQYF
TGTGCCAGCAGTTTACGAGGGAGACAAGAGACCCAGTACTTC
>-|TRBV28|TRBJ1-6|TRBD1
CASSLTGNYNSPLHF
TGTGCCAGCAGTTTGACAGGGAACTATAATTCACCCCTCCACTTT
>-|TRBV21-1|TRBJ1-2|-
CASSKGTGNNYGYTF
TGTGCCAGCAGCAAAGGCACAGGGAATAACTATGGCTACACCTTC
>-|TRBV7-8|TRBJ1-2|TRBD1
CASSSRPRGRGGYTF
TGTGCCAGCAGCTCCAGACCCAGGGGGCGAGGTGGCTACACCTTC
>once|TRBV19|TRBJ1-5|-
CASSTKSRGNQPQHF
TGTGCCAGTAGTACCAAAAGCAGGGGCAATCAGCCCCAGCATTTT
>-|TRBV5-1|TRBJ2-1|-
CASSNPSNEQFF
TGCGCCAGCAGTAATCCTAGCAATGAGCAGTTCTTC
>-|TRBV6-5|TRBJ1-2|-
CATGKRDYGYTF
TGTGCCACAGGGAAAAGGGACTATGGCTACACCTTC
>once|TRBV5-4|TRBJ2-1|TRBD2
CASSLATSGYNEQFF
TGTGCCAGCAGCCTGGCTACTAGCGGTTACAATGAGCAGTTCTTC
>-|TRBV9|TRBJ2-3|TRBD2
CASSVSTSGTSTDTQYF
TGTGCCAGCAGCGTTAGTACTAGCGGGACGAGCACAGATACGCAGTATTTT
>-|TRBV6-2/TRBV6-3|TRBJ2-1|TRBD2
CASSDRLAGGYLLFF
TGTGCCAGCAGCGACCGCCTAGCGGGAGGCTACCTTTTGTTCTTC
>-|TRBV5-1|TRBJ2-5|TRBD1
CASSSSGQGQETQYF
TGCGCCAGCAGCTCGAGCGGACAGGGCCAAGAGACCCAGTACTTC
>-|TRBV5-4|TRBJ2-1|TRBD1
CASSPGQGDHNEQFF
TGTGCCAGCAGCCCGGGACAGGGGGACCACAATGAGCAGTTCTTC
>-|TRBV6-2/TRBV6-3|TRBJ2-7|-
CASSYPPGAHEQYF
TGTGCCAGCAGTTACCCGCCAGGGGCCCACGAGCAGTACTTC
>-|TRBV29-1|TRBJ2-5|TRBD1
CSVSGQGGETQYF
TGCAGCGTTTCTGGACAGGGCGGAGAGACCCAGTACTTC
>-|TRBV10-1|TRBJ1-2|TRBD1
CASSDPGQAYLLNYGYTF
TGCGCCAGCAGCGACCCGGGACAGGCTTATCTACTTAACTATGGCTACACCTTC
>-|TRBV10-3|TRBJ2-5|-
CAISEPRETQYF
TGTGCCATCAGTGAGCCCCGGGAGACCCAGTACTTC
>-|TRBV7-9|TRBJ2-7|-
CASSLDAGLEQYF
TGTGCCAGCAGCTTAGACGCAGGTCTCGAGCAGTACTTC
>-|TRBV2|TRBJ2-2|-
CASTRDFPNTGELFF
TGTGCCAGCACCAGGGACTTCCCTAACACCGGGGAGCTGTTTTTT
>-|TRBV2|TRBJ2-4|-
CASLGGRGQNIQYF
TGTGCCAGCCTTGGGGGCAGGGGACAAAACATTCAGTACTTC
>-|TRBV7-2|TRBJ1-2|-
CASSLALGGAYGYTF
TGTGCCAGCAGCTTAGCCTTAGGGGGGGCCTATGGCTACACCTTC
>-|TRBV27|TRBJ2-5|TRBD2
CASSLGGRETQYF
TGTGCCAGCAGTTTAGGCGGGAGAGAGACCCAGTACTTC
>-|TRBV10-3|TRBJ1-1|-
CAISESRGSTNTEAFF
TGTGCCATCAGTGAGTCGAGAGGGTCGACAAACACTGAAGCTTTCTTT
>-|TRBV27|TRBJ2-1|TRBD1
CASSNIRDRNPNEQFF
TGTGCCAGCAGTAACATCCGGGACAGGAACCCCAATGAGCAGTTCTTC
>-|TRBV7-2|TRBJ1-3|TRBD1
CASGTASRGSGNTIYF
TGTGCCAGCGGGACAGCCAGCCGGGGTTCTGGAAACACCATATATTTT
>-|TRBV7-2|TRBJ1-2|-
CASSLGGRVYGYTF
TGTGCCAGCAGCTTAGGGGGCAGGGTCTATGGCTACACCTTC
>few|TRBV6-2/TRBV6-3|TRBJ2-3|TRBD2
CASSYSGRRNTQYF
TGTGCCAGCAGCTATAGCGGGAGGAGGAATACGCAGTATTTT
>-|TRBV5-1|TRBJ2-7|TRBD1
CASRSTGPGEGEQYF
TGCGCCAGCAGGTCGACAGGGCCCGGCGAGGGGGAGCAGTACTTC
>once|TRBV27|TRBJ2-7|TRBD2
CASNRGGAAYEQYF
TGTGCCAGCAATCGCGGGGGGGCGGCCTACGAGCAGTACTTC
>-|TRBV18|TRBJ1-2|TRBD1
CASSPGTGAFYGYTF
TGTGCCAGCTCACCAGGTACAGGGGCCTTCTATGGCTACACCTTC
>-|TRBV28|TRBJ2-3|TRBD1
CASSLETGGKTDTQYF
TGTGCCAGCAGCTTAGAAACAGGGGGCAAAACAGATACGCAGTATTTT
>-|TRBV28|TRBJ1-1|-
CASSIQAIEAFF
TGTGCCAGCAGTATACAGGCGATTGAAGCTTTCTTT
>-|TRBV19|TRBJ2-1|TRBD1
CASIGTGGINEQFF
TGTGCCAGTATAGGAACAGGGGGCATAAATGAGCAGTTCTTC
>-|TRBV6-2/TRBV6-3|TRBJ2-1|-
CASSQITLVSDTPVNEQFF
TGTGCCAGCAGTCAAATTACTCTGGTGTCTGACACACCCGTCAATGAGCAGTTCTTC